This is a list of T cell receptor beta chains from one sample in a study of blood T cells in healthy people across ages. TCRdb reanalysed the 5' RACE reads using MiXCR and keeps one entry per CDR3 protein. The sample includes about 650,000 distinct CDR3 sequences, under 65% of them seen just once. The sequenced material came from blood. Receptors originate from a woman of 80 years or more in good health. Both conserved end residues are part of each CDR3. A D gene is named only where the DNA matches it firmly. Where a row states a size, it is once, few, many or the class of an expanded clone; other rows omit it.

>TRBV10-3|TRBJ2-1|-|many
TGTGCCATCAGTGAAATGGGGAATCGTATCAATGAGCAGTTCTTC
CAISEMGNRINEQFF
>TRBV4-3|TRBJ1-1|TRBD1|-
TGCGCCAGCAGGCAGGGACAGGGAGACGTAAACACTGAAGCTTTCTTT
CASRQGQGDVNTEAFF
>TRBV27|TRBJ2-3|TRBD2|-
TGTGCCAGCAAAAAAGCGGGAGGGAGCACAGATACGCAGTATTTT
CASKKAGGSTDTQYF
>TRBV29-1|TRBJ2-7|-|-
TGCAGCGTTGAAGGCAGGGATGGCTACGAGCAGTACTTC
CSVEGRDGYEQYF
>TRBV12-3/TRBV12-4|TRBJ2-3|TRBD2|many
TGTGCCAGCAGTTCTAGCGGGCTAAGGGCAGATACGCAGTATTTT
CASSSSGLRADTQYF
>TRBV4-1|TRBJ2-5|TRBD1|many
TGCGCCAGCAGCCAATTCCCAGGGGGAAAGACCCAGTACTTC
CASSQFPGGKTQYF
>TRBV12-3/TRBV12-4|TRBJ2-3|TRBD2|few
TGTGCCACCAGCCCCGCACTAGCGGGAGAGAGCGCAGATACGCAGTATTTT
CATSPALAGESADTQYF
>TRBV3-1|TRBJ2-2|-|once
TGTGCCAGCAGTCGGGACCCGACGAACACCGGGGAGCTGTTTTTT
CASSRDPTNTGELFF
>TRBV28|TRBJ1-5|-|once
TGTGCCAGCAGTGCCCGGGCAGGCCTTAATCAGCCCCAGCATTTT
CASSARAGLNQPQHF
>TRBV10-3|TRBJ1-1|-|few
TGTGCCATCAGGGTGGGACAAGGGGACACTGAAGCTTTCTTT
CAIRVGQGDTEAFF
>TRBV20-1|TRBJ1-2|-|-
TGCAGTGCTAGAGGCAGCCATGGCTACACCTTC
CSARGSHGYTF
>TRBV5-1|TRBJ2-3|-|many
TGCGCCAGCAGCTCCCTCCACCACACAGATACGCAGTATTTT
CASSSLHHTDTQYF
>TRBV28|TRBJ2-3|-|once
TGTGCCAGCGGGCCCCCCGGTAGGGGAGATACGCAGTATTTT
CASGPPGRGDTQYF
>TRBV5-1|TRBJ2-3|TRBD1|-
TGCGCCAGCAGCTTGTTGGGACAGGGCTCAGATACGCAGTATTTT
CASSLLGQGSDTQYF
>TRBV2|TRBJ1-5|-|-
TGTGCCAGCAGTGGTGTCAGGGAACAGCCCCAGCATTTT
CASSGVREQPQHF
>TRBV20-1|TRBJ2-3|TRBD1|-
TGCAGTGCTGAAGGACAGGGTTCAGATACGCAGTATTTT
CSAEGQGSDTQYF
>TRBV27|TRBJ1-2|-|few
TGTGCCAGCAGTTTATTGGGCGAGAGTAGTGGCTACACCTTC
CASSLLGESSGYTF
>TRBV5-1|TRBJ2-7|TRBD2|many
TGCGCCAGCCGTAAGACTAGCGGGAGTCTGTTGGGCGAGCAGTACTTC
CASRKTSGSLLGEQYF
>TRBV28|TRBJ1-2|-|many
TGTGCCAGCAGTAGACAGGTCTATGGCTACACCTTC
CASSRQVYGYTF
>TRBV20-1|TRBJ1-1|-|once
TGCAGTGCAATAGGCCTCGAAGCTTTCTTT
CSAIGLEAFF
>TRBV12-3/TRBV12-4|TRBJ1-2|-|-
TGTGCCAGCTCCCGGGCCTATGGCTACACCTTC
CASSRAYGYTF
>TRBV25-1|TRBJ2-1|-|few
TGTGCCAGCAGTGAATTTGGCAGGGAGAGGAATGAGCAGTTCTTC
CASSEFGRERNEQFF